The clone carrying this T cell receptor (beta chain) was counted ten times or more. The data are from a study of T cells in Graves' hyperthyroidism and ophthalmopathy. The source material, RNA transcripts, was used to amplify TCR beta CDR3 regions. A first-round RT-PCR of the TCR CDR3 used the HTBI primer set. One entry per CDR3 protein, called by TCRdb with MiXCR from the multiplex PCR reads. The sample records hundreds of thousands of distinct CDR3 sequences, less than 15% being singletons. This receptor was taken from a woman in her late teens or twenties with Graves' hyperthyroidism. Specimen: blood.

CDR3 sequence reads: CASSYSISTDTQYF. CDR3 nucleotide sequence: TGTGCCAGCAGTTACTCGATCAGTACAGATACGCAGTATTTT. This chain uses TRBV6-5 with TRBJ2-3; D is ambiguous. Deletions cut 0 bases from V and 3 bases from J, with 7 bases between. Germline V CDR1 and CDR2: MNHEY, SVGAGI. This CDR3 comprises 14 residues.